The text below deals with one T cell receptor (beta chain). This sample was taken from a study of CD8+ T cells in alopecia areata. The treatment: oral pan-JAK inhibitor, 5-10 mg twice daily. It was cDNA, reverse transcribed from extracted RNA, that served as the sequencing template. Produced via immunoSEQ multiplex PCR; TCRdb's table is partial and in-frame only. The top ten clones hold about 16% of a sample with some 130,000 clones, about 59% of them seen once. The clonotype was recovered from a human donor with alopecia areata. The sequences come from CD8+ T cells sorted from blood, collected at week 4, from a patient treated with tofacitinib.

As DNA, the CDR3 is TGTGCCAGCAGCTCCCCGATAGCGGGGGGGCCCGTAGATACGCAGTATTTT. It encodes CASSSPIAGGPVDTQYF. V gene TRBV7-2 combines with J gene TRBJ2-3, with TRBD2 matching over 11 bases. Trimming removed 4 bases from V and 5 bases from J; junction bases left unmatched: 11. Germline loops: CDR1 SGHTA, CDR2 FQGNSA. The CDR3 covers 17 residues. Supplemented by reference TRBV7-2 and TRBJ2-3, the full variable domain reads GAGVSQSPSNKVTEKGKDVELRCDPISGHTALYWYRQSLGQGLEFLIYFQGNSAPDKSGLPSDRFSAERTGGSVSTLTIQRTQQEDSAVYLCASSSPIAGGPVDTQYFGPGTRLTVL.